The 12 T cell receptor beta chains below come from one sample, sequenced in a study of T cell responses to AZD1222 COVID-19 vaccine. Assay used: immunoSEQ multiplex PCR; TCRdb lists only in-frame clones, some missing. The sample consists of under 150,000 clones, approximately 94% of them appearing once. The material sequenced was peripheral blood, taken on day 0 of AZD1222 vaccination. The origin of the receptors is an adult in good health.

This chain uses TRBV6-5 with TRBJ1-2; 8 nucleotides agree with TRBD1. Germline CDR1 and CDR2: MNHEY and SVGAGI. The CDR3 has 14 residues. V shed 2 bases, J shed 6 bases, and the junction held 5 bases outside the gene matches. The CDR3, as DNA: TGTGCCAGCAGTTACAGGGACAGGAGGAATGGCTACACCTTC. Translation gives CASSYRDRRNGYTF.

The chain recombines TRBV5-1 with TRBJ2-2, with 8 bases aligning to TRBD1. The CDR3 covers 16 residues. The germline V gene has CDR1 SGHRS and CDR2 YFSETQ. J was trimmed by 4 bases and V by 4 bases; bases with no gene match: 9. DNA for the CDR3: TGCGCCAGCAGCGACGACAGGGGACACTTCACCGGGGAGCTGTTTTTT. Translated: CASSDDRGHFTGELFF.

This clone was observed once. J is TRBJ1-2 and V is TRBV6-6; D unresolved. This CDR3 has 10 residues. The V end was cut by 6 bases, the J end by 8 bases, with 7 bases between. Germline values: CDR1 MNHNY, CDR2 SVGAGI (reference sequence). The CDR3: CASRNGGYTF. CDR3 bases: TGTGCCAGCAGGAACGGAGGCTACACCTTC.

This sequence joins TRBV2 and TRBJ1-2, with TRBD1 matching over 7 bases. CDR3 length: 12 residues. V was pared by 6 bases and J by 8 bases, with 6 bases of the junction left unmatched. Germline V CDR1 and CDR2: SNHLY, FYNNEI. CDR3 sequence: CASRGDSLGYTF. In DNA form, the CDR3 reads TGTGCCAGCAGGGGGGACAGTTTGGGCTACACCTTC. The whole variable domain, filled in from reference TRBV2 and TRBJ1-2, reads EPEVTQTPSHQVTQMGQEVILRCVPISNHLYFYWYRQILGQKVEFLVSFYNNEISEKSEIFDDQFSVERPDGSNFTLKIRSTKLEDSAMYFCASRGDSLGYTFGSGTRLTVV.

V usage is TRBV4-1 and J usage is TRBJ2-5; D possibly corresponds to TRBD1 (6 bases). Trimming left V 1 base short and J 7 bases short, with 13 bases between. This CDR3 is 14 amino acids long. Germline-derived CDR1 and CDR2 are MGHRA and YSYEKL. CDR3 loop: CASSQGAGARTQYF. In DNA form, the CDR3 reads TGCGCCAGCAGCCAAGGGGCAGGGGCCCGGACCCAGTACTTC.

J is TRBJ2-7 and V is TRBV6-6, with 11 positions matching TRBD2. The CDR3 runs 15 residues. Germline CDR1 MNHNY, CDR2 SVGAGI (reference sequence). V lost 6 bases and J lost 1; bases outside the gene matches: 5. The CDR3 DNA reads TGTGCCAGCAGCCCCCGACTAGCGGGGTCCTACGAGCAGTACTTC. Residues: CASSPRLAGSYEQYF.

The chain employs TRBV18 and TRBJ2-7; D uncertain. The CDR3 runs 12 residues. Trimming took off 1 base at V and 5 bases at J, with 6 bases between the two ends. Germline loops: CDR1 KGHSH, CDR2 LQKENI. DNA for the CDR3: TGTGCCAGCTCACCACAGGGTAACGAGCAGTACTTC. Amino acid sequence: CASSPQGNEQYF.

This rearrangement joins TRBV5-1 to TRBJ2-3; TRBD2 matches at 11 bases. J was trimmed by 2 bases and V by 6 bases; bases with no gene match: 8. The germline V gene encodes CDR1 SGHRS and CDR2 YFSETQ. The CDR3 is 16 residues long. The chain's CDR3 is CASTRGSGRVTDTQYF. The DNA of the CDR3 is TGCGCCAGCACCCGGGGTAGCGGGAGGGTCACAGATACGCAGTATTTT.

V gene TRBV12-3 or TRBV12-4 combines with J gene TRBJ2-2, with unresolved D. V was shortened by 7 bases and J by 4 bases, with 10 bases between the two germline ends. The CDR3 has 13 residues. Here the CDR3 reads CASTISITGELFF. The CDR3 DNA reads TGTGCCAGCACCATCTCCATCACCGGGGAGCTGTTTTTT.

This rearrangement joins TRBV6-5 to TRBJ1-1; D might be TRBD1 (5 bases). Germline CDR1 and CDR2: MNHEY and SVGAGI. Trimming shortened V by 6 bases and J by 3 bases, and 17 bases separated the two germline ends. The CDR3 is 15 amino acids. This CDR3 is CASRGWNRWDTEAFF. The CDR3 nucleotides read TGTGCCAGCAGGGGGTGGAACAGGTGGGACACTGAAGCTTTCTTT.

The CDR3 spells CASSLRSPPGPYGYTF. CDR3 coding DNA: TGTGCCAGCAGTTTACGTTCTCCCCCAGGGCCCTATGGCTACACCTTC. This sequence joins TRBV27 and TRBJ1-2, with D possibly TRBD1 on 5 matching bases. The CDR3 length is 16 residues. The germline CDR1 and CDR2 sequences are MNHEY and SMNVEV (reference sequence). Trimming left V 2 bases short and J 4 bases short, with 17 bases between.

This sequence joins TRBV28 and TRBJ1-1; D might be TRBD1 (6 bases). Germline V lookup: CDR1 MDHEN, CDR2 SYDVKM. This CDR3 is built from 13 residues. V was trimmed by 10 bases and J by 4 bases, leaving 16 bases between them. DNA for the CDR3: TGTGCCACCGTACAGGGAGGGGGCACTGAAGCTTTCTTT. The encoded protein is CATVQGGGTEAFF.